A single sample gave rise to the 14 T cell receptor beta chains below, sequenced in a study of monozygotic twins with inflammatory bowel disease. TCRdb re-called the 5' RACE reads and catalogs CDR3 proteins one per entry, DNA excluded. The sample table sets out about 300,000 distinct CDR3 sequences. Sequencing was carried out using blood. Receptors originate from a human donor with ulcerative colitis or Crohn's disease, or a healthy co-twin of an affected twin (not recorded which).

This chain joins TRBV28 and TRBJ2-7. The CDR3 contains 11 residues. Looked up from germline, CDR1 is MDHEN and CDR2 is SYDVKM. CDR3 region: CASRLSGEQYF.

The rearrangement links TRBV14 to TRBJ2-2; TCRdb returns TRBD1, unconfirmable since there is no DNA. The germline CDR1 and CDR2 sequences are SGHDN and FVKESK. This CDR3 is built from 17 residues. The CDR3 spells CASSHLGDRGLTGELFF.

This sequence joins TRBV5-1 and TRBJ1-6. The V gene's germline CDR1 is SGHRS and CDR2 YFSETQ. The CDR3 sequence is 16 residues long. CDR3 in amino acids: CASSLVWGSYNSPLHF.

The chain carries TRBV20-1 and TRBJ1-3; TCRdb reports TRBD1, a call that lacks DNA to check it against. Looked up from germline, CDR1 is DFQATT and CDR2 is SNEGSKA (reference sequence). CDR3 length: 13 amino acids. This chain's CDR3 is CSARETGGNTIYF.

The CDR3 loop is CASSELVTNNEQFF. This chain connects TRBV18 to TRBJ2-1. The CDR3 totals 14 residues. Germline V gives CDR1 KGHSH, CDR2 LQKENI.

This sequence joins TRBV5-1 and TRBJ2-7; checking the TCRdb D call of TRBD2 is not possible without DNA. Germline assignment: CDR1 SGHRS and CDR2 YFSETQ. The CDR3 runs 16 residues. The CDR3 here is CASSSSVTSGSYEQYF.

This chain links TRBV28 with TRBJ1-2. The length of the CDR3 is 14 residues. From germline, CDR1 is MDHEN and CDR2 SYDVKM. This chain's CDR3 is CASSLTVAVYGYTF.

V gene TRBV19 combines with J gene TRBJ1-5; the TCRdb D gene call, TRBD1, has no DNA to confirm it. The CDR3 consists of 13 residues. Germline loops: CDR1 LNHDA, CDR2 SQIVND (reference sequence). The CDR3: CASSSRTRQPQHF.

The rearrangement joins TRBV6-1 to TRBJ1-2; TCRdb gives TRBD1 as the D gene, but with no DNA this cannot be confirmed. The germline gives CDR1 MNHNS, CDR2 SASEGT. The CDR3 runs to 15 residues. The CDR3: CASRRGQGAGYGYTF.

The rearrangement links TRBV6-5 to TRBJ2-4; without DNA, the TCRdb call of TRBD2 cannot be checked. The CDR3 is made up of 15 amino acids. Germline assignment: CDR1 MNHEY and CDR2 SVGAGI. This CDR3 reads CASSYPRGGLNIQYF.

V is TRBV5-4 and J is TRBJ1-3. Germline-derived CDR1 and CDR2 are SGHNT and YYREEE (reference sequence). The CDR3 is made up of 16 amino acids. The CDR3: CASRAGASTSGNTIYF.

The V gene is TRBV7-9, the J gene TRBJ2-3; the D gene TCRdb calls, TRBD1, cannot be checked with no DNA. Germline lookup yields CDR1 SEHNR and CDR2 FQNEAQ (reference sequence). The CDR3 spans 15 residues. CDR3 protein: CASERIKQGSDTQYF.

The chain uses TRBV7-8 and TRBJ2-5; TCRdb proposes TRBD1, but this gene call is untestable without DNA. Germline CDR1 SGHVS, CDR2 FQNEAQ. This CDR3 contains 13 residues. CDR3 sequence: CASYNRGQETQYF. The full variable domain, with the rest looked up from reference TRBV7-8 and TRBJ2-5, is GAGVSQSPRYKVAKRGQDVALRCDPISGHVSLFWYQQALGQGPEFLTYFQNEAQLDKSGLPSDRFFAERPEGSVSTLKIQRTQQEDSAVYLCASYNRGQETQYFGPGTRLLVL.

The chain is built from TRBV7-9 and TRBJ1-2; TCRdb lists TRBD1, though no DNA is available to test this call. The CDR3 is made up of 16 amino acids. Per germline, CDR1 SEHNR and CDR2 FQNEAQ (reference sequence). The CDR3 region is CATRSIQGNTNYGYTF. Drawing the rest from reference TRBV7-9 and TRBJ1-2, the complete variable domain is DTGVSQNPRHKITKRGQNVTFRCDPISEHNRLYWYRQTLGQGPEFLTYFQNEAQLEKSRLLSDRFSAERPKGSFSTLEIQRTEQGDSAMYLCATRSIQGNTNYGYTFGSGTRLTVV.